The 27 T cell receptor beta chains below all came from one sample that was sequenced in a study of post-analysis software for immune sequencing data. Study-wide results and limits: Comparison of patients with controls showed about 5 TRBV segments more frequent in patients, TRBV5-6, TRBV5-1 and TRBV20-1 among them.

The antigens these receptors bind are not known. Included in the TCR beta cDNA libraries were unique molecular identifiers. TCRdb re-called the PCR reads through MiXCR, storing one row per CDR3 protein. The table includes some 500,000 distinct CDR3 sequences, roughly 45% detected once. Sequencing used blood. The receptors here all came from a girl between 5 and 17 years old with multiple sclerosis.

The CDR3 reads CSVGRLDLTSRGGLVNTEAFF. In DNA, the CDR3 is TGCAGCGTTGGACGGTTGGATTTGACCAGTCGGGGGGGGCTTGTGAACACTGAAGCTTTCTTT. The chain is built from TRBV29-1 and TRBJ1-1, with a tentative D call TRBD1 (6 bases). The CDR3 extends over 21 amino acids. Germline CDR1 SQVTM, CDR2 ANQGSEA. Trimming pared 4 bases from V and 0 bases from J, leaving 33 bases between.

In its sample, this clonotype was seen once. At one end the junction does not follow the germline gene, possibly because of a read error. The CDR3 nucleotides read TGTAGCGTCTTACTAGCGATGTTAAATGAGCAGTTCTTC. Translating it yields CSVLLAMLNEQFF. The chain uses TRBV29-1 and TRBJ2-1; 7 positions agree with TRBD2. The CDR3 consists of 13 residues. Per germline, CDR1 SQVTM and CDR2 ANQGSEA.

The chain combines TRBV5-1 with TRBJ2-1, with D possibly being TRBD1 or TRBD2 (5 bases each). Germline V gives CDR1 SGHRS, CDR2 YFSETQ. V was shortened by 4 bases and J by 5 bases, with 10 bases between the two germline ends. This CDR3 spans 13 amino acids. CDR3 region: CASSVGTNNEQFF. The CDR3 DNA reads as TGCGCCAGCAGCGTAGGGACCAACAATGAGCAGTTCTTC.

The J gene is TRBJ2-4, the V gene TRBV7-2; weak D call: TRBD1 (7 bases). CDR1 is SGHTA and CDR2 is FQGNSA in the germline V gene. Trimming took off 7 bases at V and 13 bases at J, with 23 bases between the two ends. There are 14 residues in the CDR3. The CDR3 loop is CASNLAGTVYGQYF. DNA of the CDR3: TGTGCCAGCAACCTCGCGGGGACAGTCTACGGGCAGTACTTC.

This rearrangement joins TRBV7-2 to TRBJ2-3; a possible D gene is TRBD2 (6 bases). Germline assignment: CDR1 SGHTA and CDR2 FQGNSA. This CDR3 spans 15 amino acids. Trimming cost V 0 bases and J 6 bases, with 13 bases left between them. This chain's CDR3 is CASSLARGPPDTQYF. The CDR3 region has the DNA TGTGCCAGCAGCTTAGCGCGGGGCCCCCCGGATACGCAGTATTTT.

J is TRBJ2-1 and V is TRBV28, with 11 nucleotides matching TRBD2. The germline V gene encodes CDR1 MDHEN and CDR2 SYDVKM. The CDR3 spans 15 residues. V was pared by 6 bases and J by 4 bases, with 5 bases of the junction left unmatched. CDR3 protein: CASRSGLADYNEQFF. As DNA, the CDR3 is TGTGCCAGCAGGTCGGGACTAGCGGATTACAATGAGCAGTTCTTC.

This chain joins TRBV10-3 and TRBJ2-5; TRBD2 agrees at 15 bases. The V gene's germline CDR1 is ENHRY and CDR2 SYGVKD. CDR3 length: 15 residues. V was pared by 2 bases and J by 5 bases, with 0 bases of the junction left unmatched. CDR3 amino acids: CAISEGLAGGETQYF. CDR3 coding DNA: TGTGCCATCAGTGAGGGACTAGCGGGAGGGGAGACCCAGTACTTC.

The rearrangement links TRBV29-1 to TRBJ1-5, with D possibly matching TRBD1 (6 bases). V lost 4 bases and J lost 5, with 18 bases in between. Germline V CDR1 and CDR2: SQVTM, ANQGSEA. CDR3 length equals 15 residues. CDR3 nucleotide sequence: TGCAGCGTTGCGGCAGGGGAAGGTTGGGATCAGCCCCAGCATTTT. It specifies CSVAAGEGWDQPQHF.

This clonotype appeared a few times. This chain uses TRBV27 with TRBJ2-4; 8 positions agree with TRBD1. Trimming at V came to 3 bases and at J to 3 bases, leaving 4 bases not matched to a gene. Germline V lookup: CDR1 MNHEY, CDR2 SMNVEV (reference sequence). The length of the CDR3 is 15 residues. CDR3 protein: CASSLDREDKNIQYF. The CDR3 DNA is TGTGCCAGCAGTTTGGACAGGGAAGACAAAAACATTCAGTACTTC.

The chain links TRBV28 to TRBJ2-5, with 7 bases matching TRBD2. The CDR3 is 15 residues long. J gave up 2 bases and V 1 base, and 4 bases lay outside the gene matches. CDR1 MDHEN and CDR2 SYDVKM come from the germline V gene. The CDR3 nucleotides read TGTGCCAGCAGTTTATTTGCGGGGGAACAAGAGACCCAGTACTTC. This codes for CASSLFAGEQETQYF.

This clonotype was counted a few times. This chain links TRBV27 with TRBJ2-7, with 8 bases aligning to TRBD1. Losses at the gene ends were 0 bases for V and 6 bases for J; bases not matched to a gene: 4. The CDR3 is made up of 14 amino acids. Germline V gene lookup returns CDR1 MNHEY and CDR2 SMNVEV (reference sequence). The CDR3 here is CASSLSGDRTEQYF. DNA for the CDR3: TGTGCCAGCAGTTTATCGGGGGACAGGACCGAGCAGTACTTC.

This clonotype was seen a handful of times. This chain connects TRBV28 to TRBJ2-7; D not resolved. CDR1 and CDR2 (germline): MDHEN, SYDVKM. V lost 4 bases to trimming and J lost 0 bases, with 13 bases between them. The length of the CDR3 is 15 residues. The CDR3 DNA reads as TGTGCCAGCAGTTCCCTGAGGACCAGCTCCTACGAGCAGTACTTC. It encodes CASSSLRTSSYEQYF.

The chain joins TRBV10-2 to TRBJ2-5; 9 bases map to TRBD2. V lost 4 bases and J lost 3; bases outside the gene matches: 3. This CDR3 contains 14 residues. Germline V CDR1 and CDR2: WSHSY, SAAADI. The CDR3 region is CASSVSSGKETQYF. The CDR3 DNA sequence: TGCGCCAGCAGTGTGTCTAGCGGGAAAGAGACCCAGTACTTC.

Turning to this clonotype: In this CDR3 the conserved last residue, phenylalanine or tryptophan, is missing, so a read error is likely. The chain is built from TRBV9 and TRBJ2-3, with D perhaps TRBD1 (6 bases). Looked up from germline, CDR1 is SGDLS and CDR2 is YYNGEE. The CDR3 consists of 15 residues. Trimming took 4 bases from V and 1 from J, leaving 13 bases between them. The CDR3 DNA reads TGTGCCAGCAGCCTGATAGGGGGACGCACAGATACGCAGTATGTT. Translation: CASSLIGGRTDTQYV.

This clonotype was observed a handful of times. The chain couples TRBV25-1 to TRBJ2-7; TRBD2 might be the D (5 bases). V dropped 4 bases and J dropped 2 bases, with 12 bases sitting between them. Germline CDR1 and CDR2: MGHDK and SYGVNS. This CDR3 is built from 14 residues. CDR3 bases: TGTGCCAGCAGTGGGTTACTAGTTGCCTACGAGCAGTACTTC. It specifies CASSGLLVAYEQYF.

This clonotype was found once. The gene calls are TRBV4-1 and TRBJ2-3, with D tentatively TRBD1 or TRBD2 (5 bases each). The CDR3 totals 14 residues. Deletions cut 1 base from V and 6 bases from J, with 11 bases between. Germline V gene data show CDR1 as MGHRA and CDR2 as YSYEKL. CDR3 protein: CASSQGDERDTQYF. The CDR3 coding sequence is TGCGCCAGCAGCCAAGGGGACGAGCGGGATACGCAGTATTTT.

The chain recombines TRBV7-3 with TRBJ1-2; a possible D gene is TRBD1 (5 bases). The CDR3 runs to 16 residues. Germline V gene data show CDR1 as SGHTA and CDR2 as FQGTGA. Trimming pared 5 bases from V and 0 bases from J, leaving 16 bases between. CDR3 loop: CASSARLGTPNYGYTF. In DNA form, the CDR3 reads TGTGCCAGCAGCGCTCGCCTCGGGACCCCTAACTATGGCTACACCTTC.

V and J are TRBV4-1 and TRBJ2-5, with TRBD2 matching 8 bases. V was pared by 5 bases and J by 4 bases, with 6 bases of the junction left unmatched. This CDR3 contains 14 residues. CDR1 is MGHRA and CDR2 is YSYEKL in the germline V gene. The CDR3 coding sequence is TGCGCCAGCAGCTATCCCGGGACTAGAGAGACCCAGTACTTC. This encodes CASSYPGTRETQYF.

This clonotype has a handful of counts. DNA of the CDR3: TGTGCCATCAGTGAGTACGACCTCCGGGACAGCTACGAGCAGTACTTC. This sequence encodes CAISEYDLRDSYEQYF. The chain is built from TRBV10-3 and TRBJ2-7; 7 nucleotides line up with TRBD1. In germline, CDR1 is ENHRY, CDR2 SYGVKD. The junction had 9 bases not matched to a gene; V was cut back by 1 base and J by 3 bases. CDR3 length: 16 amino acids.

Comments on this clonotype: Compared with germline, one end of the junction differs, possibly owing to a read error. This chain uses TRBV5-1 with TRBJ2-2; 8 bases are a match to TRBD2. This CDR3 comprises 16 residues. Germline CDR1 is SGHRS and CDR2 is YFSETQ. The CDR3 loop reads CASSLAGAVVTGKLFF. The CDR3, as DNA: TGCGCCAGCAGCTTAGCGGGAGCGGTGGTCACCGGGAAGCTGTTTTTT.

This clonotype was counted many times. The rearrangement links TRBV12-3 or TRBV12-4 to TRBJ2-1; TRBD1 agrees at 8 bases. V trimming: 7 bases; J trimming: 3 bases; junction bases outside the gene matches: 8. CDR3 length equals 15 residues. The CDR3 protein is CASNIRTGSYNEQFF. The CDR3, as DNA: TGTGCCAGCAACATACGGACAGGGAGCTACAATGAGCAGTTCTTC.

This clonotype came up a few times. The CDR3 loop reads CASSLALAQNIQYF. The CDR3 nucleotides read TGTGCCAGCAGTTTAGCGCTGGCCCAAAACATTCAGTACTTC. This chain links TRBV12-3 or TRBV12-4 with TRBJ2-4, with D uncertain. The CDR3 extends over 14 amino acids. V lost 0 bases and J lost 5, with 8 bases in between.

This clonotype was observed many times. The chain uses TRBV12-3 or TRBV12-4 and TRBJ1-5; D possibly corresponds to TRBD1 (5 bases). CDR3 length: 15 amino acids. The V gene lost 3 bases and the J gene lost 6 bases, with 15 bases spanning the gap. In DNA form, the CDR3 reads TGTGCCAGCAGTTTGTCAGGGACGGGGTTTCAGCCCCAGCATTTT. Protein sequence: CASSLSGTGFQPQHF.

The chain recombines TRBV6-5 with TRBJ1-4; 8 bases are a match to TRBD1. Germline trimming cut 3 bases from V and 5 bases from J; bases unmatched to any gene: 5. CDR3 size: 15 residues. CDR1 and CDR2 from the germline V gene are MNHEY and SVGAGI. Here the CDR3 DNA reads TGTGCCAGCAGTTATTCGACAGGGGTAAATGAAAAACTGTTTTTT. It encodes CASSYSTGVNEKLFF.

This clonotype turned up a few times. The V and J genes are TRBV11-1 and TRBJ2-5; weak D call: TRBD1 (6 bases). The CDR3 runs to 15 residues. V shed 7 bases and J shed 4 bases, with 19 bases lying between them. CDR1 SGHAT and CDR2 FQDESV come from the germline V gene (reference sequence). The CDR3 coding sequence is TGTGCCAGCAAAGGGGGACCGAGTTGGCGAGAGACCCAGTACTTC. This translates into CASKGGPSWRETQYF.

Here the CDR3 reads CASSFGVGYEQYF. The CDR3 DNA reads TGTGCCAGCAGTTTTGGAGTAGGCTACGAGCAGTACTTC. The chain combines TRBV12-3 or TRBV12-4 with TRBJ2-7; D unclear. The ends were cut back, 3 bases at V and 3 bases at J, with 9 bases in the middle. The CDR3 is 13 residues long.

The V and J genes are TRBV28 and TRBJ2-7, with 9 bases aligning to TRBD1. Germline CDR1 MDHEN, CDR2 SYDVKM. The CDR3 contains 17 residues. J was trimmed by 3 bases and V by 4 bases; bases with no gene match: 13. CDR3 protein: CASSSRTRQGEFYEQYF. The CDR3 DNA reads TGTGCCAGCAGTTCGAGAACCAGACAGGGGGAGTTCTACGAGCAGTACTTC.